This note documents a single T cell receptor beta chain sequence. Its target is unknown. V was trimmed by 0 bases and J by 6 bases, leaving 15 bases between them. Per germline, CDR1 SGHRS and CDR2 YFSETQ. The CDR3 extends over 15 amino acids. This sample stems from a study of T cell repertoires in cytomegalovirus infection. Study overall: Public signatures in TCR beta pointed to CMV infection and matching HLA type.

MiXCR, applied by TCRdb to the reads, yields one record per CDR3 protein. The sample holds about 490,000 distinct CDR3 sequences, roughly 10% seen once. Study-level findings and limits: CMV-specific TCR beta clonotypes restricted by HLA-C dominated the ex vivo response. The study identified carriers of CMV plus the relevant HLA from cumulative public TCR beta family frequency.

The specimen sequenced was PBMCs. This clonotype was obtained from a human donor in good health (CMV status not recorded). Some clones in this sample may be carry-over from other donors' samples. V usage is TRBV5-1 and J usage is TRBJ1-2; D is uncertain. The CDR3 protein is CASSLEGLGNDGYTF. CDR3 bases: TGCGCCAGCAGCTTGGAAGGTTTAGGGAACGATGGCTACACCTTC.